This T cell receptor beta chain was sequenced in a study of T cells of healthy individuals. TCRdb re-called the 5' RACE reads with MiXCR, one entry per CDR3 protein. The table lists 40,000 to 65,000 distinct CDR3 sequences, about 15% of them singletons. In this sample, this clonotype turned up many times. Germline lookup yields CDR1 MNHNS and CDR2 SASEGT. The CDR3 runs 18 residues. V was pared by 1 base and J by 0 bases, with 4 bases of the junction left unmatched. The V call is TRBV6-1, the J call TRBJ2-6; 9 positions agree with TRBD1. The source is a human donor in good health. CDR3 in amino acids: CASSEELQGASGANVLTF. The CDR3 nucleotides are TGTGCCAGCAGTGAAGAGCTACAGGGGGCCTCTGGGGCCAACGTCCTGACTTTC.